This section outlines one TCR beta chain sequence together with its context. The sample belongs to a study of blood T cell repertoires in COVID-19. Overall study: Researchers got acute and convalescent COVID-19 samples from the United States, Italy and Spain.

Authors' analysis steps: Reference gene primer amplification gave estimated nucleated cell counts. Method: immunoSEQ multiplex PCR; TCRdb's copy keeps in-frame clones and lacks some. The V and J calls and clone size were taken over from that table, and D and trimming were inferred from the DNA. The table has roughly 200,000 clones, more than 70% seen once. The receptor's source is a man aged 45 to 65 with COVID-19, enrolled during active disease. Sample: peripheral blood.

The CDR3 region has the DNA TGCGCCAGCAGCGTCCGACAGGGGCCGACTGAAGCTTTCTTT. Protein sequence: CASSVRQGPTEAFF. The chain uses TRBV4-3 and TRBJ1-1; 8 positions match TRBD1. Germline assignment: CDR1 LGHNA and CDR2 YSLEER. V lost 5 bases and J lost 5; bases outside the gene matches: 7. This CDR3 has 14 amino acids.